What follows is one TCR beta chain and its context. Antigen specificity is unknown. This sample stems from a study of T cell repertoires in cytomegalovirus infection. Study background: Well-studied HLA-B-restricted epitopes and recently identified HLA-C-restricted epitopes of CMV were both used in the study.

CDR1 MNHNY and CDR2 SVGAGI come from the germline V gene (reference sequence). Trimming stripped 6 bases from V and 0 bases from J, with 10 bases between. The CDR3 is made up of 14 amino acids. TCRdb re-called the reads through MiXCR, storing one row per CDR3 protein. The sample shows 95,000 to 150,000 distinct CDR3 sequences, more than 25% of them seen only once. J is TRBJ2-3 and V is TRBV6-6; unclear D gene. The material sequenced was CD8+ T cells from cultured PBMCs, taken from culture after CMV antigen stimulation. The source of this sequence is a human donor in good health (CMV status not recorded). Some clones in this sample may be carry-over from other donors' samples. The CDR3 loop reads CASSSGPSTDTQYF. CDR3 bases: TGTGCCAGCAGCTCTGGACCTAGCACAGATACGCAGTATTTT.